This TCR beta chain was observed in a study of blood T cell repertoires in COVID-19. At the level of the study: The analysed material was cDNA or gDNA that came from T cells, B-cell-depleted T cells, or PBMCs.

Per the germline V gene, CDR1 is MDHEN and CDR2 is SYDVKM. The CDR3 covers 17 residues. The V and J ends lost 3 bases and 2 bases, in that order; junction bases with no gene match: 3. The assay was immunoSEQ multiplex PCR, and TCRdb's table has in-frame clones only and misses some. The sample holds approximately 69,000 clones, roughly 82% seen once. This clone was recorded a few times. Sequencing was performed on peripheral blood. This sequence joins TRBV28 and TRBJ2-2; 13 nucleotides agree with TRBD2. The receptor was isolated from a woman at least 80 years old with acute or convalescent COVID-19. Here the CDR3 DNA reads TGTGCCAGCAGTTTTACTAGCGGGAGGGCCAACACCGGGGAGCTGTTTTTT. It is translated as CASSFTSGRANTGELFF.